This is a list of T cell receptor beta chains from one sample in a study of cytomegalovirus exposure and HLA in healthy donors. Repertoires were generated with immunoSEQ multiplex PCR, while TCRdb's copy carries only in-frame clones and drops some. The sample yields approximately 150,000 clones, 82% seen once. Material: PBMCs. Receptors originate from a man aged 30 to 39 in good health and CMV-seropositive. Both conserved end residues are part of each CDR3. The D gene is left open where the match is weak. Where a row states a size, it is once, few, many or the class of an expanded clone; other rows omit it.

cdr3_aa cdr3_nt clone_size d_call j_call v_call
CASKGERAEAFF TGTGCCAGCAAGGGAGAACGGGCTGAAGCTTTCTTT few - TRBJ1-1 TRBV7-9
CASSLGSATNERLFF TGTGCCAGCAGCTTAGGAAGTGCAACTAATGAAAGACTGTTTTTT - - TRBJ1-4 TRBV7-9
CASSIPMPNGLTF TGTGCCAGTAGTATTCCAATGCCCAACGGCCTGACTTTC - - TRBJ2-6 TRBV19
CASRSLRGMNYEQYF TGTGCCAGCAGATCTCTTCGGGGGATGAATTACGAGCAGTACTTC - - TRBJ2-7 TRBV11-2
CASSLGFYIVSGPQETQYF TGTGCCAGCAGCTTAGGGTTTTATATAGTGTCAGGGCCTCAAGAGACCCAGTACTTC - - TRBJ2-5 TRBV7-2
CATPGGRGHSYEQYF TGTGCCACCCCAGGCGGGAGGGGTCATTCCTACGAGCAGTACTTC - TRBD2 TRBJ2-7 TRBV6-1
CSSRIQGDPRTGELFF TGTTCCAGCAGGATACAGGGGGACCCCCGGACCGGGGAGCTGTTTTTT - TRBD1 TRBJ2-2 TRBV7-9
CATGQGANEKLFF TGCGCCACCGGGCAGGGGGCTAATGAAAAACTGTTTTTT once TRBD1 TRBJ1-4 TRBV10-2
CASQRTGGDTDTQYF TGTGCCAGCCAAAGGACAGGGGGTGACACAGATACGCAGTATTTT - TRBD1 TRBJ2-3 TRBV27
CASSKYRSRTYRRSSYNEQFF TGTGCCAGCAGCAAATACCGGTCGAGGACGTACCGGAGGAGCTCCTACAATGAGCAGTTCTTC once - TRBJ2-1 TRBV21-1
CASSLPREGEKLFF TGCGCCAGCAGCTTACCCCGAGAGGGTGAAAAACTGTTTTTT once - TRBJ1-4 TRBV5-1
CAWSRAGGVLDTQYF TGTGCCTGGAGCCGAGCGGGGGGGGTCTTAGATACGCAGTATTTT - TRBD2 TRBJ2-3 TRBV30
CSVREGNTEAFF TGCAGCGTCCGGGAGGGGAACACTGAAGCTTTCTTT - - TRBJ1-1 TRBV29-1
CASSWTGGGTEAFF TGTGCCAGCAGTTGGACAGGGGGTGGGACTGAAGCTTTCTTT - TRBD1 TRBJ1-1 TRBV5-6
CASSWGPARPYNSPLHF TGTGCCAGCAGCTGGGGGCCAGCCAGGCCCTATAATTCACCCCTCCACTTT - - TRBJ1-6 TRBV7-2
CASSYRNTGELFF TGTGCCAGCAGCTACAGGAACACCGGGGAGCTGTTTTTT - - TRBJ2-2 TRBV7-6
CASSPSGDSYEQYF TGTGCCAGCAGCCCCAGCGGGGACTCCTACGAGCAGTACTTC once TRBD2 TRBJ2-7 TRBV4-2
CASSPGTSYYEQYF TGCGCCAGCAGCCCCGGGACTTCTTATTACGAGCAGTACTTC - - TRBJ2-7 TRBV5-1
CASSQDGAGGFKETQYF TGCGCCAGCAGCCAAGACGGGGCAGGGGGCTTCAAAGAGACCCAGTACTTC - TRBD1 TRBJ2-5 TRBV4-1
CASMRGGLGETQYF TGTGCCAGCATGAGGGGAGGGTTGGGAGAGACCCAGTACTTC once TRBD2 TRBJ2-5 TRBV2
CASSREQDYGYTF TGTGCCAGCAGTCGAGAACAGGATTATGGCTACACCTTC once - TRBJ1-2 TRBV28
CASSPPRVESYEQYF TGTGCCAGCTCACCACCCAGGGTAGAGTCCTACGAGCAGTACTTC - - TRBJ2-7 TRBV18
CASSPAGAGGPNEQFF TGTGCCAGCAGCCCCGCGGGGGCGGGAGGGCCCAATGAGCAGTTCTTC once TRBD2 TRBJ2-1 TRBV5-4
CASSGGGLGYTF TGTGCCAGCAGCGGGGGGGGGCTGGGCTACACCTTC - - TRBJ1-2 TRBV5-6
CASSGGTANEKLFF TGTGCCAGCAGCGGAGGGACCGCCAATGAAAAACTGTTTTTT - - TRBJ1-4 TRBV7-9
CASSLTTGDTGELFF TGCGCCAGCAGCTTGACAACAGGGGACACCGGGGAGCTGTTTTTT - TRBD1 TRBJ2-2 TRBV5-1
CATSSGSISYEQYF TGTGCCACCTCTAGCGGGTCGATCTCCTACGAGCAGTACTTC - TRBD2 TRBJ2-7 TRBV28
CASSRSSGRYEQYF TGTGCCAGTAGTCGGAGTAGCGGACGCTACGAGCAGTACTTC - - TRBJ2-7 TRBV19